The rows below give T cell receptor beta chains drawn from one sample of a study of T-cell memory formation after mild COVID-19. MiXCR was run by TCRdb on the 5' RACE reads, yielding one entry per CDR3 protein. Among hundreds of thousands of distinct CDR3 sequences listed, less than 25% were seen once. The sample comprised PBMCs or a T cell subset sorted from them (not recorded which). These receptors were collected from an adult woman who had mild COVID-19 (a few samples of this study predate the infection). Cell type and time point are not known. CDR3s include the opening cysteine and the closing phenylalanine or tryptophan. D genes are given only for firm matches. The size field is filled for only some rows; it gives once, few, many or a size class.

size: once
V: TRBV5-1
J: TRBJ1-1
D: NA
CDR3: CASSLGLLGAFF
DNA: TGCGCCAGCAGCTTGGGCCTCCTCGGAGCTTTCTTT

size: few
V: TRBV24-1
J: TRBJ2-3
D: NA
CDR3: CATSDLGTAATDTQYF
DNA: TGTGCCACCAGTGATCTAGGGACTGCGGCCACAGATACGCAGTATTTT

size: NA
V: TRBV11-3
J: TRBJ2-7
D: NA
CDR3: CASSWEEQGRGSYEQYF
DNA: TGTGCCAGCAGCTGGGAGGAACAGGGTAGGGGCTCCTACGAGCAGTACTTC

size: few
V: TRBV24-1
J: TRBJ2-2
D: NA
CDR3: CATSISTGSGELFF
DNA: TGTGCCACCAGTATATCAACAGGGAGTGGGGAGCTGTTTTTT

size: NA
V: TRBV5-1
J: TRBJ2-3
D: NA
CDR3: CASSLVGQTDTQYF
DNA: TGCGCCAGCAGCTTGGTGGGCCAAACAGATACGCAGTATTTT

size: few
V: TRBV20-1
J: TRBJ2-6
D: NA
CDR3: CSASRTDRFNSGANVLTF
DNA: TGCAGTGCTAGTAGGACAGACCGATTTAACTCTGGGGCCAACGTCCTGACTTTC

size: NA
V: TRBV25-1
J: TRBJ2-5
D: TRBD1
CDR3: CASSELETGQGKTQYF
DNA: TGTGCCAGCAGTGAATTAGAGACAGGACAGGGCAAGACCCAGTACTTC

size: few
V: TRBV7-9
J: TRBJ1-1
D: NA
CDR3: CASSYTGISEAFF
DNA: TGTGCCAGCAGCTATACAGGGATCTCTGAAGCTTTCTTT

size: few
V: TRBV7-3
J: TRBJ1-1
D: NA
CDR3: CASSSHGADTEAFF
DNA: TGTGCCAGCAGCTCCCACGGTGCGGACACTGAAGCTTTCTTT

size: few
V: TRBV18
J: TRBJ1-2
D: TRBD1
CDR3: CASSPPGQGRYGYTF
DNA: TGTGCCAGCTCACCCCCGGGACAGGGACGCTATGGCTACACCTTC

size: NA
V: TRBV5-1
J: TRBJ1-2
D: TRBD1
CDR3: CASSPQRDRARGNYGYTF
DNA: TGCGCCAGCAGCCCGCAACGGGACAGGGCAAGGGGTAACTATGGCTACACCTTC

size: few
V: TRBV7-2
J: TRBJ2-5
D: TRBD2
CDR3: CASSTAGRVGETQYF
DNA: TGTGCCAGCAGCACCGCCGGGAGGGTTGGGGAGACCCAGTACTTC

size: NA
V: TRBV15
J: TRBJ2-5
D: NA
CDR3: CATSSQGLVVPLETQYF
DNA: TGTGCCACCAGCAGTCAAGGGTTGGTGGTGCCCTTAGAGACCCAGTACTTC

size: NA
V: TRBV11-1
J: TRBJ2-3
D: NA
CDR3: CASSLARTADTQYF
DNA: TGTGCCAGCAGCTTAGCACGGACAGCAGATACGCAGTATTTT

size: few
V: TRBV5-6
J: TRBJ2-1
D: TRBD2
CDR3: CASRHVSGSDEQFF
DNA: TGTGCCAGCCGTCACGTAAGCGGGAGTGATGAGCAGTTCTTC

size: NA
V: TRBV7-9
J: TRBJ2-6
D: TRBD1
CDR3: CASSSDRGPGANVLTF
DNA: TGTGCCAGCAGCTCGGACAGGGGGCCTGGGGCCAACGTCCTGACTTTC